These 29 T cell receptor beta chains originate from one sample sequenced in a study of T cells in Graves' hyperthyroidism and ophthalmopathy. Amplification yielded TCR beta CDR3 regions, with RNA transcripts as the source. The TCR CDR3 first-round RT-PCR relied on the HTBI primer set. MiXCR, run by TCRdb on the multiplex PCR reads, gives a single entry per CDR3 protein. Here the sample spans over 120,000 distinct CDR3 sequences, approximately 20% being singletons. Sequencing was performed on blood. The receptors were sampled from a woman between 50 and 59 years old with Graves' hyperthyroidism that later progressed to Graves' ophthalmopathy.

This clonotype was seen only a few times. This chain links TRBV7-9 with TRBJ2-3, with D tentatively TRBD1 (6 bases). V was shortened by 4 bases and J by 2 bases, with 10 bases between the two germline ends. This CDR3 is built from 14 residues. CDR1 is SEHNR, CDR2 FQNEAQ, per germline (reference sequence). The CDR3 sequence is CASSSGVATDTQYF. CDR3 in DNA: TGTGCCAGCAGCTCAGGGGTCGCCACAGATACGCAGTATTTT.

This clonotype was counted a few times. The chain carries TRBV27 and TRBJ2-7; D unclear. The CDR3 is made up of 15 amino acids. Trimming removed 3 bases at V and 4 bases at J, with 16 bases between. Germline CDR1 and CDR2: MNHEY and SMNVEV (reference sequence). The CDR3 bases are TGTGCCAGCAGTTTTAGGCTCGAGGCCGTATACGAGCAGTACTTC. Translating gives CASSFRLEAVYEQYF.

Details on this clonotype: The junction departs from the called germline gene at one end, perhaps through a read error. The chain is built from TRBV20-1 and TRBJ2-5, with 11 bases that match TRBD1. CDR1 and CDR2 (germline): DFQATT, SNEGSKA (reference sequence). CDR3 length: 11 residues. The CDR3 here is CSARGDRGKHF. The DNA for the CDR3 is TGCAGTGCTCGAGGGGACAGGGGGAAACACTTC.

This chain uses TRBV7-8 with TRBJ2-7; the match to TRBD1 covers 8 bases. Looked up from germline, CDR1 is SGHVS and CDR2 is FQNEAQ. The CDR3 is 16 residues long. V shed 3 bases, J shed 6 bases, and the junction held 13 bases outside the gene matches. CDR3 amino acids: CASSLRYRGKLSEQYF. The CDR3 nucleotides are TGTGCCAGCAGCTTGCGGTACAGGGGGAAATTAAGCGAGCAGTACTTC.

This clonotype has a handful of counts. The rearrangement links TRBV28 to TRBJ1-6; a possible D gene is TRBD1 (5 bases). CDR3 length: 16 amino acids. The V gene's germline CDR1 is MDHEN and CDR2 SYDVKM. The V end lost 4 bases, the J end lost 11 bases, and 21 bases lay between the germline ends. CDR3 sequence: CASSYPPGLDTPPLHF. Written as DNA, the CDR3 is TGTGCCAGCAGTTACCCCCCGGGGCTTGATACTCCACCCCTCCACTTT.

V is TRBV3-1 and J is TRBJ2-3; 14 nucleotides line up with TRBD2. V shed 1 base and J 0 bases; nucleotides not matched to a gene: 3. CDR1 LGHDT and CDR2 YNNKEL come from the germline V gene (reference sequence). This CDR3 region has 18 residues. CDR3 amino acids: CASSQGLAGGISTDTQYF. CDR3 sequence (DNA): TGTGCCAGCAGCCAAGGACTAGCGGGAGGGATCAGCACAGATACGCAGTATTTT.

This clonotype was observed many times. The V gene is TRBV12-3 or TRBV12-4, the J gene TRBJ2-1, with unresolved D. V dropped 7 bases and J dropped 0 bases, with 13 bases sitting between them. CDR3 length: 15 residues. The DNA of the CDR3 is TGTGCCAGCAATTTGGGTGGTAGCTCCTACAATGAGCAGTTCTTC. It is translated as CASNLGGSSYNEQFF.

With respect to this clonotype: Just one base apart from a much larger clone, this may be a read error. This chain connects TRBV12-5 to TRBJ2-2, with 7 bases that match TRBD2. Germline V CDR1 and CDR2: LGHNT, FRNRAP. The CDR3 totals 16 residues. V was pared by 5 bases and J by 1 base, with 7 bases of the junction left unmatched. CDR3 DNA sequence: TGTGCTAGTGGTCCAACGAGCGGGAAGAACACCGGGGAGCTGTTTTTT. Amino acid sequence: CASGPTSGKNTGELFF.

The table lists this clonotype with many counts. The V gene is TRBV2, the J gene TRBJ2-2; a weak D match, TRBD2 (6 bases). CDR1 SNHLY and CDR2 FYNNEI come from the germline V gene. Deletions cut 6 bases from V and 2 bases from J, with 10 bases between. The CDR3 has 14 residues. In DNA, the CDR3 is TGTGCCAGCAGAGGCGGGGCAAACACCGGGGAGCTGTTTTTT. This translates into CASRGGANTGELFF.

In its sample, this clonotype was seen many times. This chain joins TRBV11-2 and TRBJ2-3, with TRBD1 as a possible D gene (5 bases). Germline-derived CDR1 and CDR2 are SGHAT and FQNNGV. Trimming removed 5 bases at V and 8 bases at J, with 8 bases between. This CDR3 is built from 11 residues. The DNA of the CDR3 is TGTGCCAGCAGCAACCAGGGTACGCAGTATTTT. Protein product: CASSNQGTQYF.

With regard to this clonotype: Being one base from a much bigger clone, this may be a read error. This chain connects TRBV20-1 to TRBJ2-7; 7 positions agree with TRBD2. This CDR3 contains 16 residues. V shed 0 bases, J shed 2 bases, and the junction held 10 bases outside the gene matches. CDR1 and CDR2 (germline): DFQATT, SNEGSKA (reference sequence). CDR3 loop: CSARDLSGNRAYEQYF. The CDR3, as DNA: TGCAGTGCTAGAGATCTGAGCGGGAATAGGGCCTACGAGCAGTACTTC.

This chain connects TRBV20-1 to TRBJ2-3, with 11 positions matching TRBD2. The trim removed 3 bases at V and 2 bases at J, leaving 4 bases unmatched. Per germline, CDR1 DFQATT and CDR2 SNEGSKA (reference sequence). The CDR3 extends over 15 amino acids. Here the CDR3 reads CSASRTSGSTDTQYF. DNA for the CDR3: TGCAGTGCTAGTAGGACTAGCGGGTCCACAGATACGCAGTATTTT.

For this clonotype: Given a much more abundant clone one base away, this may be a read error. The chain's CDR3 is CASSRQYDYTF. The CDR3 DNA is TGTGCCAGTAGCCGACAGTATGACTACACCTTC. The chain employs TRBV19 and TRBJ1-2; possible D gene TRBD1, 5 bases. CDR1 is LNHDA and CDR2 is SQIVND in the germline V gene (reference sequence). This CDR3 comprises 11 residues.

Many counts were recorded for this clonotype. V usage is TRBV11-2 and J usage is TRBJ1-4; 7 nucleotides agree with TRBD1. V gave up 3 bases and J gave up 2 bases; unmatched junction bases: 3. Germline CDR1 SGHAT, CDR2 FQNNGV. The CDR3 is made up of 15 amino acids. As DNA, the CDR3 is TGTGCCAGCAGCTTTCGAGGGGGCACTAATGAAAAACTGTTTTTT. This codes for CASSFRGGTNEKLFF.

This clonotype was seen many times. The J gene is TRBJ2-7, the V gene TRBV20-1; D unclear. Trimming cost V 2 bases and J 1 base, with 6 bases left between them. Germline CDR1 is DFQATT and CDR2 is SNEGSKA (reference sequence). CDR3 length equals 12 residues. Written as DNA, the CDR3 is TGCAGTGCTAGATGGGAATCCTACGAGCAGTACTTC. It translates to CSARWESYEQYF.

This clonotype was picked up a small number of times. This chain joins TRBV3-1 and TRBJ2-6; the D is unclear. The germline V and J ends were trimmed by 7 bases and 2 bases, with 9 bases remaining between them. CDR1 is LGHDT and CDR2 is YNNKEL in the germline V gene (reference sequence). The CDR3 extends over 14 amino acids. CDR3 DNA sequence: TGTGCCAGCACTAAAAGGGCTGGGGCCAACGTCCTGACTTTC. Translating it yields CASTKRAGANVLTF.

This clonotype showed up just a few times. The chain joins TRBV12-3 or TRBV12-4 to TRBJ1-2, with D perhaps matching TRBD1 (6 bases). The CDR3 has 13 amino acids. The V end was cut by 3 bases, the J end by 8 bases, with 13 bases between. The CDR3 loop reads CASSFGGGKGYTF. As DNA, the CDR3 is TGTGCCAGCAGTTTTGGGGGGGGCAAGGGCTACACCTTC.

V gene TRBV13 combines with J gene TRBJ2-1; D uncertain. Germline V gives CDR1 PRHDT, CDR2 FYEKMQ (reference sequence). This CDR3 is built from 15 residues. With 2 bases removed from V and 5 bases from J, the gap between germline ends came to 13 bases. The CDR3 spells CASSLNWSPNNEQFF. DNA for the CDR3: TGTGCCAGCAGCTTAAACTGGAGTCCGAACAATGAGCAGTTCTTC. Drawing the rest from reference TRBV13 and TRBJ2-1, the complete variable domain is AAGVIQSPRHLIKEKRETATLKCYPIPRHDTVYWYQQGPGQDPQFLISFYEKMQSDKGSIPDRFSAQQFSDYHSELNMSSLELGDSALYFCASSLNWSPNNEQFFGPGTRLTVL.

As DNA, the CDR3 is TGTGCCAGCACCGGGGGGAACACCGGGGAGCTGTTTTTT. Amino acids: CASTGGNTGELFF. The V call is TRBV2, the J call TRBJ2-2, with a tentative D call TRBD2 (6 bases). Germline CDR1 SNHLY, CDR2 FYNNEI. V shed 7 bases and J shed 1 base, with 7 bases lying between them. The length of the CDR3 is 13 residues.

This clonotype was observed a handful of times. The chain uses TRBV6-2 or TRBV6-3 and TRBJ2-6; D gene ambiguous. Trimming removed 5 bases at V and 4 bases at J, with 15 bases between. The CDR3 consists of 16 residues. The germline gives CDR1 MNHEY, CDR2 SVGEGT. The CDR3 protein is CASSPLLRSGANVLTF. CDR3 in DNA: TGTGCCAGCAGTCCCCTTCTGCGGTCCGGGGCCAACGTCCTGACTTTC.

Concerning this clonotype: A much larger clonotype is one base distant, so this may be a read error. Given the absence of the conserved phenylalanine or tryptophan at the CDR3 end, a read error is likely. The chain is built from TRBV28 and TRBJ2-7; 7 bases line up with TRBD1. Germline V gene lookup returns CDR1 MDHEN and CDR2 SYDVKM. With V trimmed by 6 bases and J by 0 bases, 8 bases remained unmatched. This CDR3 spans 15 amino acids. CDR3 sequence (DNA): TGTGCCAGCAGCGCCATACAGGGGAACTCCTACGAGCAGTACCTC. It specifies CASSAIQGNSYEQYL.

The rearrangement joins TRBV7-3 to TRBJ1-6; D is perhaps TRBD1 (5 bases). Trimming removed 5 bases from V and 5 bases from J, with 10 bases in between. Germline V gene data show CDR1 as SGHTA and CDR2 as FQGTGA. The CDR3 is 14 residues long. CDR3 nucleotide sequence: TGTGCCAGCAGCCCGGGACCTAATAATTCACCCCTCCACTTT. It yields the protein CASSPGPNNSPLHF.

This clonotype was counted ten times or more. CDR3 nucleotides: TGTGCCAGCAGTGACCGGGACCGCCCGGGCTACGAGCAGTACTTC. The encoded protein is CASSDRDRPGYEQYF. The V gene is TRBV28, the J gene TRBJ2-7, with D perhaps TRBD1 or TRBD2 (5 bases each). This CDR3 spans 15 amino acids. Germline V gene lookup returns CDR1 MDHEN and CDR2 SYDVKM. V lost 5 bases and J 3 bases, leaving 17 bases between the germline ends.

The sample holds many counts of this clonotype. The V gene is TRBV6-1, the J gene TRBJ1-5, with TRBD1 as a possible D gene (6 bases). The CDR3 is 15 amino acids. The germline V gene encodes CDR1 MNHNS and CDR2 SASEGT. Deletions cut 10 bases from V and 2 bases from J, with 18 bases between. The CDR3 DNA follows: TGTGCCACCCTCAATCCGGGGGGCGGCAATCAGCCCCAGCATTTT. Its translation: CATLNPGGGNQPQHF.

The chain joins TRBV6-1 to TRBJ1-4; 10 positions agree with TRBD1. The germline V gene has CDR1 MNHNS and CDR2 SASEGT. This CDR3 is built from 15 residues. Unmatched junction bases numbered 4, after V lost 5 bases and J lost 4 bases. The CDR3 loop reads CASSSGQGYNEKLFF. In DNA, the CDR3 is TGTGCCAGCAGTTCGGGACAGGGGTATAATGAAAAACTGTTTTTT.

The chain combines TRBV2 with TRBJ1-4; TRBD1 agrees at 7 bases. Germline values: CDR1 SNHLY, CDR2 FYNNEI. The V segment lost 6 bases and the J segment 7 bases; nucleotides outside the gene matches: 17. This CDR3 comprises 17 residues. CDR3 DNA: TGTGCCAGCAGCGAACGATTCCCAGGGACAGTGGTTGAAAAACTGTTTTTT. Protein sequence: CASSERFPGTVVEKLFF.

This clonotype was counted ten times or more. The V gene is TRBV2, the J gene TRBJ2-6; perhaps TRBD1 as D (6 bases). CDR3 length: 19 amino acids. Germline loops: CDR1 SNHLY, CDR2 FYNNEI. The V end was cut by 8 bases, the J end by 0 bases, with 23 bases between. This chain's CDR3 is CASDTTSGQHNSGANVLTF. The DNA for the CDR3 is TGTGCCAGCGACACGACATCTGGACAGCACAACTCTGGGGCCAACGTCCTGACTTTC.

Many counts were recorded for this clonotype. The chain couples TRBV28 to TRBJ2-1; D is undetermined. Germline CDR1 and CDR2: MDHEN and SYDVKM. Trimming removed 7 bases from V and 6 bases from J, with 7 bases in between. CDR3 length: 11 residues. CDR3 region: CASNTANEQFF. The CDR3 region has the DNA TGTGCCAGCAATACGGCCAATGAGCAGTTCTTC.

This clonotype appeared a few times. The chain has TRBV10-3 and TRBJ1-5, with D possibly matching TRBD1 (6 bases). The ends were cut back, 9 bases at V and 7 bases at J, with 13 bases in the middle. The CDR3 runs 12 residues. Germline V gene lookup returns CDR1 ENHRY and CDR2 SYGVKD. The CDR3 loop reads CAIQGMNQPQHF. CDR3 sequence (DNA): TGTGCCATACAGGGAATGAACCAGCCCCAGCATTTT.